Listed below are T cell receptor beta chains from one sample, sequenced in a study of patients and donors after allogeneic stem cell transplantation. TCRdb recomputed calls from the RT-PCR reads with MiXCR, one row per CDR3 protein. The table records about 400,000 distinct CDR3 sequences, around 16% of them present only once. The sequenced material came from blood, either unsorted or a sorted T cell fraction (not recorded which). The receptors come from a human donor who was either an allogeneic HSCT recipient or a stem cell or donor lymphocyte infusion donor (not recorded which). It is not recorded whose cells these are; they may come from a transplant donor. Both conserved end residues are part of each CDR3. A D gene is named only where the DNA matches it firmly. The size entry is marked missing in some rows and otherwise reads once, few, many or a size class.

>TRBV19|NA|TRBJ2-1|NA
CASSIIPASSYNEQFF
TGTGCCAGTAGTATAATCCCGGCTAGCTCCTACAATGAGCAGTTCTTC
>TRBV10-3|NA|TRBJ2-1|many
CAISISGTPTHEQFF
TGTGCCATCAGTATATCCGGGACTCCCACTCATGAGCAGTTCTTC
>TRBV11-2|NA|TRBJ1-4|NA
CASSLRQTIATNEKLFF
TGTGCCAGCAGCTTGAGACAGACGATTGCAACTAATGAAAAACTGTTTTTT
>TRBV30|NA|TRBJ2-7|NA
CAWSPRRYEQYF
TGTGCCTGGAGTCCTAGAAGGTACGAGCAGTACTTC
>TRBV11-2|NA|TRBJ1-1|NA
CASSSPAQVGTLNTEAFF
TGTGCCAGCAGCTCCCCCGCCCAGGTCGGGACCCTGAACACTGAAGCTTTCTTT
>TRBV5-1|NA|TRBJ1-1|many
CASSLPRQNTEAFF
TGCGCCAGCAGCTTGCCGAGACAGAACACTGAAGCTTTCTTT
>TRBV6-6|NA|TRBJ1-2|few
CASRLTVLYGYTF
TGTGCCAGCCGCTTGACGGTTCTCTATGGCTACACCTTC
>TRBV3-1|NA|TRBJ1-2|few
CASSPRLGRGIDGYTF
TGTGCCAGCAGCCCTCGCCTGGGCAGAGGGATCGATGGCTACACCTTC
>TRBV7-9|NA|TRBJ1-1|NA
CASSLSDVNTEAFF
TGTGCCAGCAGCTTAAGCGACGTGAACACTGAAGCTTTCTTT
>TRBV10-3|NA|TRBJ2-5|few
CAISETDPPAQYF
TGTGCCATCAGTGAGACAGACCCCCCCGCCCAGTACTTC
>TRBV5-5|NA|TRBJ1-1|few
CASSLANGMNTEAFF
TGTGCCAGCAGCTTGGCTAACGGAATGAACACTGAAGCTTTCTTT
>TRBV29-1|NA|TRBJ2-7|few
CSVGSRADSYEQYF
TGCAGCGTTGGGTCCAGGGCAGACTCCTACGAGCAGTACTTC
>TRBV14|TRBD1|TRBJ2-2|NA
CASSHSTGGLIGELFF
TGTGCCAGCAGCCACTCGACAGGGGGCTTAATCGGGGAGCTGTTTTTT
>TRBV7-9|NA|TRBJ1-3|few
CASSLFATSDTIYF
TGTGCCAGCAGCTTATTTGCGACGTCGGACACCATATATTTT
>TRBV20-1|NA|TRBJ1-3|few
CSARDLGAGSVGNTIYF
TGCAGTGCTAGAGACCTCGGCGCAGGGTCGGTTGGAAACACCATATATTTT
>TRBV6-2/TRBV6-3|NA|TRBJ1-1|few
CASSKAGQPNTEAFF
TGTGCCAGCAGCAAGGCGGGGCAACCGAACACTGAAGCTTTCTTT
>TRBV6-1|NA|TRBJ1-5|NA
CASRRGAVGSNQPQHF
TGTGCCTCTCGACGAGGTGCCGTTGGAAGCAATCAGCCCCAGCATTTT
>TRBV2|NA|TRBJ2-5|NA
CASSPERRLETQYF
TGTGCCAGCAGCCCCGAGCGGCGTCTGGAGACCCAGTACTTC
>TRBV20-1|NA|TRBJ2-1|few
CSARPSKEQFF
TGCAGTGCTAGACCTTCTAAGGAGCAGTTCTTC
>TRBV5-1|NA|TRBJ2-3|many
CASSSSTDTQYF
TGTGCCAGCAGTTCTAGCACAGATACGCAGTATTTT
>TRBV19|NA|TRBJ1-1|few
CASLALEGTEAFF
TGTGCCTCTCTAGCCCTGGAGGGCACTGAAGCTTTCTTT
>TRBV6-1|TRBD1|TRBJ1-2|NA
CASSETGKSGYTF
TGTGCCAGCAGTGAGACAGGGAAGAGTGGCTACACCTTC
>TRBV6-5|NA|TRBJ1-3|NA
CASSLRTRDGNTIYF
TGTGCCAGCAGTTTAAGGACGCGGGATGGAAACACCATATATTTT
>TRBV4-2|TRBD2|TRBJ2-3|NA
CASSHGLAGGADTDTQYF
TGTGCCAGCAGCCACGGACTAGCGGGGGGGGCTGACACAGATACGCAGTATTTT
>TRBV6-5|NA|TRBJ2-3|few
CASSYSLGVGDTQYF
TGTGCCAGCAGTTACTCGCTTGGGGTTGGAGATACGCAGTATTTT
>TRBV25-1|NA|TRBJ1-6|few
CASAERISYNSPLHF
TGTGCCAGCGCTGAGAGGATCTCCTATAATTCACCCCTCCACTTT
>TRBV20-1|NA|TRBJ1-1|NA
CSARVGTSMNTEAFF
TGCAGTGCTAGAGTAGGTACCAGCATGAACACTGAAGCTTTCTTT
>TRBV20-1|NA|TRBJ1-5|few
CSASRLTQPQHF
TGCAGTGCTAGTCGCCTTACTCAGCCCCAGCATTTT
>TRBV20-1|NA|TRBJ1-1|few
CSARGRVRNTEAFF
TGCAGTGCTAGAGGCAGGGTGAGGAACACTGAAGCTTTCTTT
>TRBV12-3/TRBV12-4|TRBD2|TRBJ2-1|NA
CASSPLRGVKEQFF
TGTGCCAGCAGTCCCTTACGGGGGGTAAAAGAGCAGTTCTTC
>TRBV5-5|NA|TRBJ2-7|NA
CASSLGSGEQYF
TGTGCCAGCAGCTTGGGGTCCGGAGAGCAGTACTTC
>TRBV6-2/TRBV6-3|NA|TRBJ1-1|NA
CASSSVVMNTEAFF
TGTGCCAGCAGTTCGGTAGTCATGAACACTGAAGCTTTCTTT
>TRBV7-2|NA|TRBJ1-2|few
CASSSPQGNYGYTF
TGTGCCAGCAGCTCCCCACAGGGAAACTATGGCTACACCTTC
>TRBV27|TRBD2|TRBJ2-1|few
CASSFSGAHNEQFF
TGTGCCAGCAGTTTTAGCGGGGCCCACAATGAGCAGTTCTTC
>TRBV27|NA|TRBJ2-7|few
CASRPGSTYEQYF
TGTGCCAGCAGACCGGGCAGCACCTACGAGCAGTACTTC
>TRBV7-2|TRBD1|TRBJ2-7|few
CASSPTRTGYEQYF
TGTGCCAGCAGCCCCACACGGACAGGCTACGAGCAGTACTTC
>TRBV4-2|NA|TRBJ2-1|NA
CASSQVNNEQFF
TGTGCCAGCAGCCAGGTCAACAATGAGCAGTTCTTC
>TRBV7-6|NA|TRBJ1-6|NA
CASSSRLFVALHF
TGTGCCAGCAGCTCACGATTATTTGTGGCCCTCCACTTT
>TRBV20-1|NA|TRBJ2-1|many
CSAREVGNDEQFF
TGCAGTGCTAGAGAAGTAGGGAACGATGAGCAGTTCTTC